This entry is about one T cell receptor (beta chain). This table comes from immunoSEQ multiplex PCR, and its TCRdb copy is limited to in-frame clones, with some not included. The table shows roughly 150,000 clones, with 70% to 80% occurring only once. The germline V gene has CDR1 GTSNPN and CDR2 SVGIG (reference sequence). With V trimmed by 2 bases and J by 3 bases, 9 bases remained unmatched. There are 16 residues in the CDR3. The sample is drawn from a study of blood T cell repertoires in COVID-19. The chain has TRBV30 and TRBJ2-5; 10 nucleotides match TRBD1. The sample comprised peripheral blood. This clonotype was obtained from a man in his sixties who had recovered from COVID-19. The CDR3 DNA reads as TGTGCCTGGAGTCGCCCCCCTGGACAGGGGGAAGAGACCCAGTACTTC. It is translated as CAWSRPPGQGEETQYF.